These T cell receptor beta chains were read from a single sample in a study of blood T cell repertoires in COVID-19. This table comes from immunoSEQ multiplex PCR, and its TCRdb copy is limited to in-frame clones, with some not included. The data show around 60,000 clones, roughly 87% seen once. Sequencing was carried out using peripheral blood. Receptors were obtained from a man aged 45-65 years with active COVID-19. The CDR3 runs from the conserved cysteine through the conserved F or W. The D gene is left open where the match is weak. Clone sizes are given selectively: once, few, many, or a class where the clone is expanded.

TRBV9	TRBJ2-5	TRBD1	once	CASSTTGRQETQYF	TGTGCCAGCAGCACGACAGGGCGACAAGAGACCCAGTACTTC
TRBV18	TRBJ2-2	.	.	CASSPLVAFGELFF	TGTGCCAGCTCACCATTGGTTGCGTTCGGGGAGCTGTTTTTT
TRBV6-5	TRBJ1-2	.	.	CASTLGRGSNYGYTF	TGTGCCAGCACCTTGGGGAGGGGATCTAACTATGGCTACACCTTC
TRBV18	TRBJ1-6	TRBD1	.	CASSPQGEPNSPLHF	TGTGCCAGCTCACCTCAGGGGGAACCCAATTCACCCCTCCACTTT
TRBV12-3/TRBV12-4	TRBJ1-4	TRBD1	.	CASSLYRGEKLFF	TGTGCCAGCAGTTTATACAGGGGCGAAAAACTGTTTTTT
TRBV30	TRBJ1-5	TRBD1	few	CAWDKARGSQPQHF	TGTGCCTGGGATAAGGCCAGGGGGAGTCAGCCCCAGCATTTT
TRBV11-3	TRBJ2-5	.	.	CASSLGGTREETQYF	TGTGCCAGCAGCTTAGGTGGGACTCGCGAAGAGACCCAGTACTTC
TRBV2	TRBJ1-5	.	.	CASTEQGNQPQHF	TGTGCCAGCACTGAACAGGGAAATCAGCCCCAGCATTTT
TRBV9	TRBJ2-2	.	.	CASSEPNTGELFF	TGTGCCAGCAGCGAGCCGAACACCGGGGAGCTGTTTTTT
TRBV15	TRBJ2-7	TRBD1	.	CATSRASRGPNEQYF	TGTGCCACCAGCAGAGCATCCAGGGGGCCGAACGAGCAGTACTTC
TRBV5-1	TRBJ2-2	.	.	CASSLENLNTGELFF	TGCGCCAGCAGCTTAGAGAATCTGAACACCGGGGAGCTGTTTTTT
TRBV30	TRBJ1-6	.	.	CAWLGQPNSPLHF	TGTGCCTGGCTTGGACAGCCAAATTCACCCCTCCACTTT
TRBV11-3	TRBJ1-2	TRBD1	.	CASSLDGTGSGYTF	TGTGCCAGCAGCTTAGACGGGACAGGGAGTGGCTACACCTTC
TRBV25-1	TRBJ1-1	TRBD1	few	CASSDWTGRTEAFF	TGTGCCAGCAGTGACTGGACAGGGAGGACTGAAGCTTTCTTT
TRBV20-1	TRBJ1-1	.	.	CGGQTNTEAFF	TGCGGAGGACAGACCAACACTGAAGCTTTCTTT
TRBV2	TRBJ1-1	.	.	CASSVGQGAFGSFF	.
TRBV6-6	TRBJ1-5	.	.	CASRRQDINQPQHF	TGTGCCAGCCGTCGACAGGATATCAATCAGCCCCAGCATTTT
TRBV7-2	TRBJ1-3	.	.	CASSLGLPSSGNTIYF	TGTGCCAGCAGCTTAGGATTGCCCAGCTCTGGAAACACCATATATTTT
TRBV7-8	TRBJ1-3	.	few	CASSPSRGQLTYGSGNTIYF	TGTGCCAGCAGCCCATCGCGGGGGCAGCTCACTTACGGCTCTGGAAACACCATATATTTT
TRBV27	TRBJ1-2	TRBD1	.	CASSQTSLRGRDYGYTF	TGTGCCAGCAGCCAAACGTCCCTAAGGGGGCGCGACTATGGCTACACCTTC
TRBV18	TRBJ1-2	TRBD1	.	CASSPMTGDYGYTF	TGTGCCAGCTCACCAATGACAGGGGACTATGGCTACACCTTC
TRBV18	TRBJ2-7	TRBD1	.	CASSRDRGYEQYF	TGTGCCAGCTCCCGGGACAGGGGCTACGAGCAGTACTTC
TRBV7-9	TRBJ2-5	.	.	CASSFGLGRETQYF	TGTGCCAGCAGCTTCGGATTGGGGAGAGAGACCCAGTACTTC
TRBV7-3	TRBJ2-5	TRBD1	.	CASSSGQASGTQYF	TGTGCCAGCAGCTCCGGACAGGCATCGGGGACCCAGTACTTC
TRBV24-1	TRBJ2-1	.	.	CATSDDANEQFF	TGTGCCACCAGTGATGATGCGAATGAGCAGTTCTTC
TRBV7-9	TRBJ2-1	.	.	CASSERGLASNEQFF	TGTGCCAGCAGCGAAAGGGGGTTAGCATCCAATGAGCAGTTCTTC
TRBV5-1	TRBJ1-2	.	.	CASSLSWAPGSYTF	TGCGCCAGCAGCTTGAGCTGGGCACCCGGGAGCTACACCTTC
TRBV18	TRBJ2-2	.	.	CASSDVAGHGELFF	TGTGCCAGCTCCGATGTGGCAGGTCACGGGGAGCTGTTTTTT